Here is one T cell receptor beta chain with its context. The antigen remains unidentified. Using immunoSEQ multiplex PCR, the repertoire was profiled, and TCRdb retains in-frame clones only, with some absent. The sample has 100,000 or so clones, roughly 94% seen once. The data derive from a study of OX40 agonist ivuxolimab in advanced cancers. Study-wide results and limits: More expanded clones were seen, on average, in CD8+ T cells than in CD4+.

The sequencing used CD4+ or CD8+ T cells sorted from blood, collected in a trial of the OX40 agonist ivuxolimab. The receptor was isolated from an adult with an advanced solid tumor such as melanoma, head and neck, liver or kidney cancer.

CDR3 loop: CASSYSKGRGSPLHF. The CDR3 nucleotides are TGTGCCAGCAGTTACTCGAAGGGCAGGGGCTCACCCCTCCACTTT. The chain joins TRBV6-5 to TRBJ1-6, with TRBD1 as a possible D gene (6 bases). CDR1 is MNHEY and CDR2 is SVGAGI in the germline V gene. The CDR3 has 15 residues. V was pared by 0 bases and J by 10 bases, with 13 bases between.